This T cell receptor beta chain was sequenced in a study of neoadjuvant anti-PD-1 for oral cavity cancer. Study summary: Non-progressing patients received a fourth nivolumab dose near day 43, then surgery on days 50-56.

This CDR3 spans 13 amino acids. V was clipped by 4 bases and J by 3 bases, with 10 bases between them. From germline, CDR1 is SNHLY and CDR2 FYNNEI. TCRdb's copy holds only in-frame clones and misses some; the assay was immunoSEQ multiplex PCR. The data contain over 60,000 clones, approximately 87% of them singletons. The time point denotes: after neoadjuvant nivolumab, at surgical resection. The clonotype originates from a person between 40 and 80 years old with oral cavity squamous cell carcinoma. The chain recombines TRBV2 with TRBJ2-7; D possibly corresponds to TRBD2 (5 bases). This material consisted of PBMCs, taken after nivolumab (anti-PD-1) treatment. Here the CDR3 reads CASSGGGGYEQYF. CDR3 in DNA: TGTGCCAGCAGTGGAGGAGGCGGCTACGAGCAGTACTTC.